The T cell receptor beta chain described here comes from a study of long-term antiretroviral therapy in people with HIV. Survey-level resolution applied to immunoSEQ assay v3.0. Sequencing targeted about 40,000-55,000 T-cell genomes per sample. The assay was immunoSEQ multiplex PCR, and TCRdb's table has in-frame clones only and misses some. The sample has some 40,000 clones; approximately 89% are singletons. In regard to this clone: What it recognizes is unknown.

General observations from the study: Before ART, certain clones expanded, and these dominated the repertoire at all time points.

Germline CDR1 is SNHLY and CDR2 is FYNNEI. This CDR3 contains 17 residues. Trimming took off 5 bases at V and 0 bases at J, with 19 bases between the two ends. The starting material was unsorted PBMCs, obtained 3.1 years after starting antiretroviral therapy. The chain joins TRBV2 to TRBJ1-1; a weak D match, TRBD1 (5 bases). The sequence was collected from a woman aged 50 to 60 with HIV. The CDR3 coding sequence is TGTGCCAGCAGTACGGTACCAGGGATTCGGATGAACACTGAAGCTTTCTTT. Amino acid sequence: CASSTVPGIRMNTEAFF.